The clone carrying this T cell receptor (beta chain) came up many times. CDR1 is LGHDT and CDR2 is YNNKEL in the germline V gene (reference sequence). The CDR3 extends over 11 amino acids. The ends were cut back, 3 bases at V and 9 bases at J, with 8 bases in the middle. The record originates from a study of neurological immune-mediated disorders. From the 5' RACE reads, TCRdb called clonotypes with MiXCR, one entry per CDR3 protein. The sample has tens of thousands of distinct CDR3 sequences, 5.2% seen once. The chain combines TRBV3-1 with TRBJ1-1; D remains ambiguous. The sequenced sample was PBMCs. This sequence originates from a man between 18 and 35 years old with multiple sclerosis. In DNA, the CDR3 is TGTGCCAGCAGCCAGGCGAGTAAAGCTTTCTTT. Encoded protein: CASSQASKAFF.